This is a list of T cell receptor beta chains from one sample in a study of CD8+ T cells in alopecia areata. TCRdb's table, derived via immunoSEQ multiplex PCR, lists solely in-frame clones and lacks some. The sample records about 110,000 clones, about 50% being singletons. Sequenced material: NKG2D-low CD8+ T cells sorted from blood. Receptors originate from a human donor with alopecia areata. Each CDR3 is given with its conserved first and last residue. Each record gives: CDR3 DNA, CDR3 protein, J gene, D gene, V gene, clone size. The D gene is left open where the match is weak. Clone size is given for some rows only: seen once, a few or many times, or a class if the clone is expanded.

CDR3nt: TGCGCCAGCAGCTTGCTCGGCGGGATCCAAGAGACCCAGTACTTC
CDR3aa: CASSLLGGIQETQYF
j_gene: TRBJ2-5
d_gene: -
v_gene: TRBV5-1
abundance: -

CDR3nt: TGCGCCACCGTTAGCGGGAGGGCCCTCGAGCAGTACTTC
CDR3aa: CATVSGRALEQYF
j_gene: TRBJ2-7
d_gene: TRBD2
v_gene: TRBV10-2
abundance: -

CDR3nt: TGTGCCAGCACCCCCCGGGAGAGGACGGAGACCCAGTACTTC
CDR3aa: CASTPRERTETQYF
j_gene: TRBJ2-5
d_gene: -
v_gene: TRBV7-9
abundance: -

CDR3nt: TGTGCCAGCAGCTTAGGAAGGACGGAGGCTTTCTTT
CDR3aa: CASSLGRTEAFF
j_gene: TRBJ1-1
d_gene: -
v_gene: TRBV7-2
abundance: -

CDR3nt: TGCGCCAGCAGCAACCGACTAGCGAGTAACTACGAGCAGTACTTC
CDR3aa: CASSNRLASNYEQYF
j_gene: TRBJ2-7
d_gene: TRBD2
v_gene: TRBV4-1
abundance: -

CDR3nt: TGCAGCGCCTACGCGTCCAGGGGGGGACCCTACGAGCAGTACTTC
CDR3aa: CSAYASRGGPYEQYF
j_gene: TRBJ2-7
d_gene: -
v_gene: TRBV29-1
abundance: -

CDR3nt: TGTGCCAGCAGAGACAGGCTTTGGGAGACCCAGTACTTC
CDR3aa: CASRDRLWETQYF
j_gene: TRBJ2-5
d_gene: -
v_gene: TRBV27
abundance: few

CDR3nt: TGCAGCACGACAGGGGGCCGTGCTAATGGCTACACCTTC
CDR3aa: CSTTGGRANGYTF
j_gene: TRBJ1-2
d_gene: TRBD1
v_gene: TRBV29-1
abundance: -

CDR3nt: TGTGCCAGTAGTATAGCCAATCAGCCCCAGCATTTT
CDR3aa: CASSIANQPQHF
j_gene: TRBJ1-5
d_gene: -
v_gene: TRBV19
abundance: -

CDR3nt: TGTGCCTGGAGTCCACCGGGCCACGGACAAGGCACTGAAGCTTTCTTT
CDR3aa: CAWSPPGHGQGTEAFF
j_gene: TRBJ1-1
d_gene: -
v_gene: TRBV30
abundance: -

CDR3nt: TGTGCCAGCAGTTTATACCCAGGGGTATTATCGGAGACCCAGTACTTC
CDR3aa: CASSLYPGVLSETQYF
j_gene: TRBJ2-5
d_gene: -
v_gene: TRBV27
abundance: -

CDR3nt: TGTGCCAGCACCAAAAGGTGGCCAGCGGGACCCGAGAATGAGCAGTTCTTC
CDR3aa: CASTKRWPAGPENEQFF
j_gene: TRBJ2-1
d_gene: TRBD2
v_gene: TRBV4-2
abundance: -

CDR3nt: TGTGCCAGCAGCGAGCGGGAACCACGCTCCAATGAGCAGTTCTTC
CDR3aa: CASSEREPRSNEQFF
j_gene: TRBJ2-1
d_gene: TRBD2
v_gene: TRBV2
abundance: -

CDR3nt: TGTGCCAGTAGTAAGAGGGGGGGTGAGCAGTTCTTC
CDR3aa: CASSKRGGEQFF
j_gene: TRBJ2-1
d_gene: -
v_gene: TRBV19
abundance: few

CDR3nt: TGTGCCAGGCCTCCAGTGGATGTTCGGGTAAACACCGGGGAGCTGTTTTTT
CDR3aa: CARPPVDVRVNTGELFF
j_gene: TRBJ2-2
d_gene: -
v_gene: TRBV7-3
abundance: -

CDR3nt: TGTGCCGGGAAAAAAGGGGCCACTGAAGCTTTCTTT
CDR3aa: CAGKKGATEAFF
j_gene: TRBJ1-1
d_gene: -
v_gene: TRBV11-2
abundance: -

CDR3nt: TGTGCCAGCAGCGCCCCCCGGGAGGACACTGAAGCTTTCTTT
CDR3aa: CASSAPREDTEAFF
j_gene: TRBJ1-1
d_gene: -
v_gene: TRBV7-9
abundance: few

CDR3nt: TGCAGTGCCACACACTATGGCTACACCTTC
CDR3aa: CSATHYGYTF
j_gene: TRBJ1-2
d_gene: -
v_gene: TRBV20-1
abundance: -

CDR3nt: TGTGCCAGCAGCCTGGGGAGCTCCTACAATGAGCAGTTCTTC
CDR3aa: CASSLGSSYNEQFF
j_gene: TRBJ2-1
d_gene: -
v_gene: TRBV11-2
abundance: few

CDR3nt: TGTGCCAGCATCCTGAGGGGCGGGGAGCTGTTTTTT
CDR3aa: CASILRGGELFF
j_gene: TRBJ2-2
d_gene: -
v_gene: TRBV2
abundance: -

CDR3nt: TGTGCCAGCAGCACCCGACCCGACCGCGAGCAGTACTTC
CDR3aa: CASSTRPDREQYF
j_gene: TRBJ2-7
d_gene: -
v_gene: TRBV7-3
abundance: once